The rows below give T cell receptor beta chains drawn from one sample of a study of CD8 T cells in Susac syndrome. Using its own MiXCR run on the immunoSEQ multiplex PCR reads, TCRdb lists one record per CDR3 protein. The table records about 150,000 distinct CDR3 sequences, around 95% of them present only once. The material sequenced was CD8+ T cells from PBMCs. Source of these receptors: a human donor with multiple sclerosis. CDR3s include the opening cysteine and the closing phenylalanine or tryptophan. A D gene is named only where the DNA matches it firmly. Some rows have no size entry. The others give once, few or many, or a class for an expanded clone.

v_gene	j_gene	abundance	d_gene	CDR3aa	CDR3nt
TRBV27	TRBJ2-5	.	.	CASTMGETQYF	TGTGCCAGCACAATGGGGGAGACCCAGTACTTC
TRBV4-1	TRBJ2-3	.	.	CASSPGPSTDTQYF	TGCGCCAGCAGCCCGGGCCCGTCGACCGATACGCAGTATTTT
TRBV29-1	TRBJ2-4	.	TRBD2	CSVEASGNAKNIQYF	TGCAGCGTTGAAGCGAGCGGGAACGCCAAAAACATTCAGTACTTC
TRBV3-1	TRBJ2-4	.	TRBD2	CASSQDLGLAGGNIQYF	TGTGCCAGCAGCCAAGATCTCGGACTAGCGGGGGGCAACATTCAGTACTTC
TRBV29-1	TRBJ2-2	.	TRBD2	CAGRETNTGELFF	TGCGCAGGGAGGGAAACGAACACCGGGGAGCTGTTTTTT
TRBV12-3/TRBV12-4	TRBJ2-7	.	TRBD1	CASSFGTGGYEQYF	TGTGCCAGCAGTTTCGGGACAGGGGGCTACGAGCAGTACTTC
TRBV14	TRBJ1-2	.	.	CASSQYSYYGYTF	TGTGCCAGCAGCCAATACAGCTACTATGGCTACACCTTC
TRBV15	TRBJ2-1	.	.	CATSGRARGDEQFF	TGTGCCACCAGCGGGCGGGCGAGGGGCGATGAGCAGTTCTTC
TRBV19	TRBJ1-2	.	.	CASSPLTGRDGYTF	TGTGCCAGTAGTCCCCTTACAGGGAGAGATGGCTACACCTTC
TRBV13	TRBJ2-1	.	.	CASSLGSGGAYNEQFF	TGTGCCAGCAGCTTAGGCTCTGGCGGGGCCTACAATGAGCAGTTCTTC
TRBV20-1	TRBJ2-1	.	.	CSARRIDSGYNEQFF	TGCAGTGCTAGAAGGATTGATAGTGGGTACAATGAGCAGTTCTTC
TRBV5-4	TRBJ1-5	.	.	CASSLEGYDQPQHF	TGTGCCAGCAGCTTGGAGGGGTATGATCAGCCCCAGCATTTT
TRBV29-1	TRBJ2-2	.	.	CSVRWEGGLNTGELFF	TGCAGCGTTCGGTGGGAGGGGGGATTGAACACCGGGGAGCTGTTTTTT
TRBV5-6	TRBJ1-1	once	TRBD1	CASSQRTGWNTEAFF	TGTGCCAGCAGCCAAAGGACAGGGTGGAACACTGAAGCTTTCTTT
TRBV7-8	TRBJ2-7	.	TRBD1	CASSGTGGLQYF	TGTGCCAGCAGCGGGACAGGGGGCTTGCAGTACTTC
TRBV15	TRBJ2-2	.	TRBD2	CATRTSGRTGELFF	TGTGCCACCAGGACTAGCGGACGCACCGGGGAGCTGTTTTTT
TRBV7-9	TRBJ1-1	.	.	CASSEGVGPAEAFF	TGTGCCAGCAGCGAAGGTGTGGGCCCCGCTGAAGCTTTCTTT
TRBV20-1	TRBJ2-1	.	TRBD2	CSAREDSGWGIDEQFF	TGCAGTGCTAGGGAGGATAGCGGGTGGGGTATTGATGAGCAGTTCTTC
TRBV29-1	TRBJ2-4	.	.	CSVAGGADGTKNIQYF	TGCAGCGTCGCGGGTGGGGCGGACGGGACCAAAAACATTCAGTACTTC
TRBV15	TRBJ1-1	.	.	CATSRSGGIMNTEAFF	TGTGCCACCAGCAGGTCCGGGGGGATCATGAACACTGAAGCTTTCTTT
TRBV3-1	TRBJ1-1	.	TRBD1	CASSTRTGTNTEAFF	TGTGCCAGCAGCACCAGGACAGGGACGAACACTGAAGCTTTCTTT